Presented here are 17 T cell receptor beta chains from one specimen sequenced in a study of T cell responses to AZD1222 COVID-19 vaccine. The repertoire was sequenced with immunoSEQ multiplex PCR; TCRdb's copy has only in-frame clones and lacks some. The sample records roughly 150,000 clones, roughly 80% being singletons. This specimen consisted of peripheral blood, obtained on day 0 of AZD1222 vaccination. These receptors all stem from an adult in good health.

The chain joins TRBV29-1 to TRBJ1-1, with a tentative D call TRBD1 (5 bases). CDR3 size: 14 residues. Germline-derived CDR1 and CDR2 are SQVTM and ANQGSEA. With 7 bases removed from V and 1 base from J, the gap between germline ends came to 16 bases. CDR3 in DNA: TGCAGCGGACGGTTGGGGCATGCGAACACTGAAGCTTTCTTT. This gives the protein CSGRLGHANTEAFF.

This chain links TRBV18 with TRBJ2-7, with 10 bases matching TRBD1. The CDR3 length is 16 residues. The V gene end was trimmed by 3 bases and the J gene end by 1 base; junction bases not matched to a gene: 6. Germline V gives CDR1 KGHSH, CDR2 LQKENI. The CDR3 protein is CASSPLPGQGSYEQYF. Here the CDR3 DNA reads TGTGCCAGCTCACCCTTGCCGGGACAGGGGTCCTACGAGCAGTACTTC.

CDR3: CASSFAGTSVGQFF. Written as DNA, the CDR3 is TGTGCCAGCAGCTTTGCCGGGACGAGCGTAGGGCAGTTCTTC. The chain combines TRBV5-6 with TRBJ2-1; D is perhaps TRBD1 or TRBD2 (5 bases each). Trimming removed 2 bases from V and 12 bases from J, with 18 bases in between. Germline loops: CDR1 SGHDT, CDR2 YYEEEE. This CDR3 spans 14 amino acids. The full variable domain, in which reference TRBV5-6 and TRBJ2-1 provide the parts outside the CDR3, is DAGVTQSPTHLIKTRGQQVTLRCSPKSGHDTVSWYQQALGQGPQFIFQYYEEEERQRGNFPDRFSGHQFPNYSSELNVNALLLGDSALYLCASSFAGTSVGQFFGPGTRLTVL.

CDR3: CSAQLSPSVNEQFF. The CDR3 DNA reads TGCAGCGCTCAACTGAGCCCCTCGGTAAATGAGCAGTTCTTC. V gene TRBV29-1 combines with J gene TRBJ2-1; no clear D gene. Trimming took 7 bases from V and 7 from J, leaving 20 bases between them. The CDR3 runs 14 residues. Germline loops: CDR1 SQVTM, CDR2 ANQGSEA.

This chain uses TRBV5-1 with TRBJ1-2, with D hard to call. V was pared by 0 bases and J by 4 bases, with 10 bases between. The CDR3 consists of 14 residues. Per the germline V gene, CDR1 is SGHRS and CDR2 is YFSETQ. The CDR3 DNA reads TGCGCCAGCAGCTTGGAGCCGAGAACCTATGGCTACACCTTC. Its translation: CASSLEPRTYGYTF.

The genes are TRBV3-1 (or the pseudogene TRBV3-2) and TRBJ2-3, with 7 bases matching TRBD2. The germline gives CDR1 LGHDT, CDR2 YNNKEL (reference sequence). V lost 5 bases and J lost 3; bases outside the gene matches: 8. There are 15 residues in the CDR3. In nucleotides, the CDR3 is TGTGCCAGCAGCACGGGACTACCCCGGACAGATACGCAGTATTTT. It codes for CASSTGLPRTDTQYF.

The count of this clone is one. This chain joins TRBV27 and TRBJ2-1; D may be TRBD1 (7 bases). Trimming removed 2 bases at V and 3 bases at J, with 11 bases between. Germline assignment: CDR1 MNHEY and CDR2 SMNVEV (reference sequence). The CDR3 length is 15 residues. The CDR3 spells CASSLQGGVYNEQFF. In DNA form, the CDR3 reads TGTGCCAGCAGTTTACAGGGGGGAGTCTACAATGAGCAGTTCTTC.

The chain combines TRBV28 with TRBJ1-5, with 8 positions matching TRBD1. The germline V gene has CDR1 MDHEN and CDR2 SYDVKM. The V segment lost 4 bases and the J segment 1 base; nucleotides outside the gene matches: 9. CDR3 length: 17 residues. Here the CDR3 reads CASSYGQGTGSNQPQHF. The CDR3 nucleotides read TGTGCCAGCAGTTACGGACAGGGAACGGGGAGCAATCAGCCCCAGCATTTT.

V and J are TRBV11-2 and TRBJ1-2; D unclear. From germline, CDR1 is SGHAT and CDR2 FQNNGV. Trimming left V 6 bases short and J 7 bases short, with 9 bases between. CDR3 length: 11 amino acids. Written as DNA, the CDR3 is TGTGCCAGCAGTTCCAATACTGGCTACACCTTC. Protein sequence: CASSSNTGYTF.

The rearrangement links TRBV25-1 to TRBJ1-4, with no clear D. The CDR3 consists of 16 residues. V dropped 5 bases and J dropped 11 bases, with 24 bases sitting between them. Germline-derived CDR1 and CDR2 are MGHDK and SYGVNS. CDR3 coding DNA: TGTGCCAGCAGTTTCTCCCTGGACCATGGGGTCGGGAAACTGTTTTTT. Encoded protein: CASSFSLDHGVGKLFF.

The chain carries TRBV28 and TRBJ1-1; D not certain. This CDR3 region has 15 residues. Germline values: CDR1 MDHEN, CDR2 SYDVKM. The V end lost 5 bases, the J end lost 1 base, and 14 bases lay between the germline ends. CDR3: CASSPIRTRNTEAFF. The DNA of the CDR3 is TGTGCCAGCAGTCCCATCCGTACTCGGAACACTGAAGCTTTCTTT.

The chain recombines TRBV3-1 (or the pseudogene TRBV3-2) with TRBJ2-3; D gene ambiguous. Looked up from germline, CDR1 is LGHDT and CDR2 is YNNKEL (reference sequence). V lost 5 bases to trimming and J lost 0 bases, with 9 bases between them. This CDR3 region has 14 residues. The CDR3 protein is CASSLLTSTDTQYF. CDR3 nucleotide sequence: TGTGCCAGCAGCTTACTTACCAGCACAGATACGCAGTATTTT.

In its sample, this clone was seen once. The chain carries TRBV30 and TRBJ1-5; no firm D call. Germline values: CDR1 GTSNPN, CDR2 SVGIG (reference sequence). The CDR3 sequence is 14 residues long. Between the trimmed V and J ends, which lost 3 bases and 4 bases, there was a span of 13 bases. CDR3 residues: CAWSQLIQNQPQHF. The CDR3 nucleotides read TGTGCCTGGAGCCAGTTGATCCAAAATCAGCCCCAGCATTTT.

The genes are TRBV7-9 and TRBJ1-2, with 9 positions matching TRBD1. The CDR3 consists of 16 residues. Trimming took 5 bases from V and 4 from J; bases not matched to a gene: 11. Germline-derived CDR1 and CDR2 are SEHNR and FQNEAQ (reference sequence). This chain's CDR3 is CASSPRNRGLVYGYTF. CDR3 DNA sequence: TGTGCCAGCAGCCCCAGGAACAGGGGGCTCGTCTATGGCTACACCTTC.

Regarding this clone: Other DNA sequences within the sample encode an identical CDR3. This chain links TRBV14 with TRBJ2-2; perhaps TRBD1 as D (6 bases). CDR1 is SGHDN and CDR2 is FVKESK in the germline V gene. The CDR3 consists of 15 residues. V lost 4 bases and J 1 base, leaving 10 bases between the germline ends. As DNA, the CDR3 is TGTGCCAGCAGCCTGGACAGACGGAACACCGGGGAGCTGTTTTTT. This sequence encodes CASSLDRRNTGELFF.

The chain employs TRBV30 and TRBJ2-3; the match to TRBD1 covers 7 bases. CDR1 GTSNPN and CDR2 SVGIG come from the germline V gene (reference sequence). Unmatched junction bases numbered 11, after V lost 5 bases and J lost 6 bases. The CDR3 is 14 residues long. Here the CDR3 reads CAWGRDTGADTQYF. CDR3 bases: TGTGCCTGGGGCCGCGATACAGGGGCCGATACGCAGTATTTT.

The chain links TRBV20-1 to TRBJ1-2; 7 nucleotides match TRBD1. Unmatched junction bases numbered 2, after V lost 6 bases and J lost 4 bases. Germline CDR1 and CDR2: DFQATT and SNEGSKA (reference sequence). The CDR3 consists of 11 residues. CDR3 bases: TGCAGTGCCGGGACAGCCTATGGCTACACCTTC. The encoded protein is CSAGTAYGYTF.